The clone carrying this T cell receptor (beta chain) was observed a handful of times. What it recognizes is unknown. Each CDR3 protein gets one entry after TCRdb re-called the RT-PCR reads with MiXCR. The sample has hundreds of thousands of distinct CDR3 sequences, approximately 11% seen once. The sample belongs to a study of response to subunit inactivated influenza vaccine. The study, taken as a whole, reports: Authors proposed each seasonal influenza vaccination draws in few new T cells.

V was clipped by 7 bases and J by 0 bases; unmatched bases: 5. In germline, CDR1 is SGHAT, CDR2 FQNNGV. The CDR3 consists of 15 residues. In addition, the sample was reused for a study of T cells expressing NK-cell markers. That source reports: Template switching by 5'RACE with UMIs generated the TCR beta cDNA. In several experiments, sorting was restricted to alpha-beta TCR T cells by an anti-gamma-delta TCR antibody. Where several donors were concerned, these clonotypes also led the CD3+CD56-NKG2C+ fraction.

This TCR came from a man aged 50 to 60 who received an inactivated influenza vaccine. This specimen consisted of PBMCs from blood, obtained on the day of vaccination. The chain employs TRBV11-2 and TRBJ2-3, with TRBD2 matching 9 bases. Here the CDR3 DNA reads TGTGCCAGCATTTCGACTAGCGGTAGCACAGATACGCAGTATTTT. Translation: CASISTSGSTDTQYF.